A few counts support the clone carrying this T cell receptor (beta chain). Using immunoSEQ multiplex PCR, the repertoire was profiled, and TCRdb retains in-frame clones only, with some absent. The sample has under 350,000 clones, approximately 90% seen once. The data are from a study of blood T cell repertoires in COVID-19. CDR3 length equals 13 residues. Trimming cost V 5 bases and J 8 bases; bases outside gene matches: 7. Germline V CDR1 and CDR2: SEHNR, FQNEAQ (reference sequence). The sequencing input was peripheral blood. The chain links TRBV7-9 to TRBJ2-7, with 9 bases identical to TRBD1. The origin of this receptor is a man aged 40-49 years with acute or convalescent COVID-19. CDR3 bases: TGTGCCAGCAGCCCTGGACAGGGGACGAAGCAGTACTTC. Translating it yields CASSPGQGTKQYF.